This TCR beta chain was recorded in a study of shared clonotypes between healthy human individuals. The CDR3 extends over 17 amino acids. The germline gives CDR1 SGHTA, CDR2 FQGNSA. The germline V and J ends were trimmed by 5 bases and 4 bases, with 21 bases remaining between them. Only in-frame clones appear in the TCRdb table, and some are missing; sequencing was by immunoSEQ multiplex PCR. The table has 950,000 to 1,300,000 clones, around 76% seen once; the top ten hold around 1.5%. The sequence was obtained from a man aged 18 to 35 in good health. V and J are TRBV7-2 and TRBJ2-1; D is possibly TRBD2 (6 bases). Sequenced input: memory CD4+ T cells sorted from blood. This sample's subset: CD45RA-negative fraction. The CDR3: CASSVPPGLRLYNEQFF. DNA of the CDR3: TGTGCCAGCAGCGTTCCCCCGGGACTCCGTCTATACAATGAGCAGTTCTTC.